The 24 T cell receptor beta chains given below trace back to one sample, sequenced in a study of metastatic and nonmetastatic thyroid tumors. The entire patient cohort was treatment-naive prior to thyroid surgery. Through MiXCR, TCRdb re-clonotyped the PCR reads. The sample lists tens of thousands of clones, 15% to 20% seen once, with 10% in the top ten. Sequenced material: blood. The receptors were gathered from a female donor with papillary thyroid cancer or a benign thyroid nodule (not recorded which). Some clones in this sample may be carry-over from other donors' samples.

This clone has ten or more counts. The V call is TRBV14, the J call TRBJ2-7; 7 positions agree with TRBD1. Germline assignment: CDR1 SGHDN and CDR2 FVKESK. The trim removed 6 bases at V and 3 bases at J, leaving 8 bases unmatched. This CDR3 has 14 residues. The CDR3 loop reads CASSLDRESYEQYF. CDR3 bases: TGTGCCAGCAGTCTCGACAGGGAAAGCTACGAGCAGTACTTC.

The sample holds many counts of this clone. This sequence joins TRBV6-5 and TRBJ2-1; D call uncertain. CDR3 length: 15 amino acids. Germline V lookup: CDR1 MNHEY, CDR2 SVGAGI. The V end lost 2 bases, the J end lost 0 bases, and 8 bases lay between the germline ends. The CDR3 protein is CASSYRQSSYNEQFF. DNA for the CDR3: TGTGCCAGCAGTTACAGGCAGAGCTCCTACAATGAGCAGTTCTTC.

Comments on this clone: With a much larger clone just one base away, this may be a read error. The chain carries TRBV20-1 and TRBJ2-1, with 10 bases lining up with TRBD1. Unmatched junction bases numbered 4, after V lost 4 bases and J lost 4 bases. The germline V gene encodes CDR1 DFQATT and CDR2 SNEGSKA (reference sequence). This CDR3 is 14 amino acids long. This CDR3 reads CSAKDRGVYNEQFF. The CDR3 DNA reads as TGCAGTGCTAAGGACAGGGGGGTTTACAATGAGCAGTTCTTC.

This clone was found many times. J is TRBJ1-1 and V is TRBV6-1; D possibly corresponds to TRBD1 (5 bases). CDR3 length: 13 amino acids. CDR1 and CDR2 (germline): MNHNS, SASEGT. V was shortened by 4 bases and J by 11 bases, with 17 bases between the two germline ends. The CDR3 reads CASSARTTPQAFF. Here the CDR3 DNA reads TGTGCCAGCAGTGCTCGGACAACCCCGCAGGCTTTCTTT.

In this sample, this clone turned up many times. The chain combines TRBV6-1 with TRBJ2-3; 7 bases match TRBD1. The CDR3 sequence is 15 residues long. Germline values: CDR1 MNHNS, CDR2 SASEGT. Losses at the gene ends were 2 bases for V and 2 bases for J; bases not matched to a gene: 4. CDR3 protein: CASSEPGQTTDTQYF. The DNA for the CDR3 is TGTGCCAGCAGTGAACCGGGACAGACCACAGATACGCAGTATTTT.

Points on this clone: At one end the junction does not follow the germline gene, possibly because of a read error. The V gene is TRBV5-6, the J gene TRBJ2-1; 11 nucleotides agree with TRBD2. The CDR3 spans 14 residues. CDR1 is SGHDT, CDR2 YYEEEE, per germline. CDR3 protein: CVSRRSGRAGEQFF. The CDR3 bases are TGTGTCAGCAGACGTAGCGGGAGGGCCGGTGAGCAGTTCTTC.

As concerns this clone: A much larger clone lies one base from this, so it may be a read error. V gene TRBV11-3 combines with J gene TRBJ2-3; 7 bases align to TRBD1. The CDR3 spans 11 residues. J lost 14 bases, V lost 3 bases, and 5 bases had no gene match. Germline CDR1 SGHNT, CDR2 YENEEA. The CDR3 reads CASSLTGIVYF. The DNA for the CDR3 is TGTGCCAGCAGCTTGACAGGGATTGTGTATTTT.

Regarding this clone: The junction departs from germline at one end; a sequencing error may be responsible. V gene TRBV5-1 combines with J gene TRBJ2-7; possibly TRBD2 for D (5 bases). CDR1 is SGHRS and CDR2 is YFSETQ in the germline V gene. The CDR3 has 15 amino acids. CDR3 in amino acids: CASSLTSASDYAQYF. CDR3 in DNA: TGCGCCAGCAGCTTGACCTCCGCGTCCGACTACGCGCAGTACTTC.

In its sample, this clone was seen many times. The J gene is TRBJ1-1, the V gene TRBV6-1, with unresolved D. Germline values: CDR1 MNHNS, CDR2 SASEGT. Trimming cost V 5 bases and J 2 bases, with 15 bases left between them. The CDR3 sequence is 15 residues long. The CDR3 DNA sequence: TGTGCCAGCAGTCGCGTATCGACGGTTAACACTGAAGCTTTCTTT. It translates to CASSRVSTVNTEAFF.

Many counts were recorded for this clone. The genes are TRBV5-4 and TRBJ1-6; D gene ambiguous. This CDR3 has 15 amino acids. V lost 0 bases and J lost 8, with 12 bases in between. Per germline, CDR1 SGHNT and CDR2 YYREEE (reference sequence). CDR3 in amino acids: CASSLAREKDSPLHF. DNA of the CDR3: TGTGCCAGCAGCTTGGCTCGGGAGAAGGATTCACCCCTCCACTTT. Combining the CDR3 with reference TRBV5-4 and TRBJ1-6 gives the whole variable domain ETGVTQSPTHLIKTRGQQVTLRCSSQSGHNTVSWYQQALGQGPQFIFQYYREEENGRGNFPPRFSGLQFPNYSSELNVNALELDDSALYLCASSLAREKDSPLHFGNGTRLTVT.

The chain uses TRBV2 and TRBJ1-2; D not resolved. From germline, CDR1 is SNHLY and CDR2 FYNNEI. This CDR3 contains 14 residues. Trimming left V 6 bases short and J 5 bases short, with 16 bases between. CDR3 sequence (DNA): TGTGCCAGCAGAGCGGGCGATACTTCTTATGGCTACACCTTC. It codes for CASRAGDTSYGYTF.

This sequence joins TRBV9 and TRBJ2-7; 7 bases match TRBD2. Germline V gene lookup returns CDR1 SGDLS and CDR2 YYNGEE. The V segment lost 0 bases and the J segment 0 bases; nucleotides outside the gene matches: 6. The CDR3 has 16 residues. DNA of the CDR3: TGTGCCAGCAGCGTAGAGGGCGGGAGTGGCTCCTACGAGCAGTACTTC. Translating gives CASSVEGGSGSYEQYF.

On this clone itself: Possible read error: a much larger clone is one base away. This sequence joins TRBV11-3 and TRBJ2-5, with D tentatively TRBD1 or TRBD2 (6 bases each). This CDR3 region has 17 residues. CDR1 and CDR2 (germline): SGHNT, YENEEA. V shed 1 base and J shed 1 base, with 16 bases lying between them. CDR3 in amino acids: CASSLGGAGCFQETQYF. CDR3 sequence (DNA): TGTGCCAGCAGCTTAGGGGGGGCAGGGTGCTTCCAAGAGACCCAGTACTTC.

This clone came up a few times. This may be a read error: a much more frequent sequence differs by one nucleotide. The genes are TRBV7-6 and TRBJ2-3, with TRBD2 matching 8 bases. The CDR3 length is 13 residues. Germline lookup yields CDR1 SGHVS and CDR2 FNYEAQ. The CDR3 sequence: CASSSGGEDMQYF. CDR3 in DNA: TGTGCCAGCAGCTCCGGGGGGGAAGATATGCAGTATTTT. Together with reference TRBV7-6 and TRBJ2-3, the CDR3 gives the full variable domain: GAGVSQSPRYKVTKRGQDVALRCDPISGHVSLYWYRQALGQGPEFLTYFNYEAQQDKSGLPNDRFSAERPEGSISTLTIQRTEQRDSAMYRCASSSGGEDMQYFGPGTRLTVL.

This clone was observed at least ten times. The J gene is TRBJ2-3, the V gene TRBV20-1; 14 bases map to TRBD2. This CDR3 comprises 14 residues. The V gene's germline CDR1 is DFQATT and CDR2 SNEGSKA (reference sequence). DNA of the CDR3: TGCAGGGCGGGGACTAGCGGGAGAGAAGATACGCAGTATTTT. Translation: CRAGTSGREDTQYF.

The chain combines TRBV18 with TRBJ1-3, with D maybe TRBD1 (6 bases). The CDR3 length is 12 residues. Per germline, CDR1 KGHSH and CDR2 LQKENI. V was trimmed by 4 bases and J by 5 bases, leaving 6 bases between them. In DNA form, the CDR3 reads TGTGCCAGCTCACGGGACAGAAACACCATATATTTT. This gives the protein CASSRDRNTIYF.

There are many counts of this clone. The chain uses TRBV19 and TRBJ1-4; D might be TRBD1 (5 bases). CDR3 length: 14 residues. Germline V CDR1 and CDR2: LNHDA, SQIVND (reference sequence). V was trimmed by 5 bases and J by 6 bases, leaving 13 bases between them. CDR3: CASSRGTGHEKLFF. DNA of the CDR3: TGTGCCAGTAGTCGCGGGACGGGGCATGAAAAACTGTTTTTT. Combining the CDR3 with reference TRBV19 and TRBJ1-4 gives the whole variable domain DGGITQSPKYLFRKEGQNVTLSCEQNLNHDAMYWYRQDPGQGLRLIYYSQIVNDFQKGDIAEGYSVSREKKESFPLTVTSAQKNPTAFYLCASSRGTGHEKLFFGSGTQLSVL.

The V call is TRBV4-1, the J call TRBJ1-5; tentative D call: TRBD1 (6 bases). Trimming took 9 bases from V and 5 from J, leaving 17 bases between them. CDR1 is MGHRA, CDR2 YSYEKL, per germline. The CDR3 is 14 residues long. CDR3: CARKTSEGDQPQHF. CDR3 nucleotides: TGCGCCAGGAAAACCTCGGAGGGGGATCAGCCCCAGCATTTT.

V usage is TRBV11-2 and J usage is TRBJ2-6; TRBD1 might be the D (5 bases). Germline CDR1 and CDR2: SGHAT and FQNNGV. Trimming pared 0 bases from V and 4 bases from J, leaving 13 bases between. The CDR3 is 17 residues long. CDR3: CASSLDRVKAGANVLTF. DNA for the CDR3: TGTGCCAGCAGCTTAGACAGGGTTAAGGCAGGGGCCAACGTCCTGACTTTC.

This clone has a handful of counts. This chain uses TRBV6-1 with TRBJ1-3; weak D call: TRBD1 (5 bases). Deletions cut 8 bases from V and 4 bases from J, with 18 bases between. Germline-derived CDR1 and CDR2 are MNHNS and SASEGT. This CDR3 has 15 amino acids. The CDR3 DNA sequence: TGTGCCAGCTTCTCTACAGGTGGTATAGGAAACACCATATATTTT. It yields the protein CASFSTGGIGNTIYF.

Comment on this clone: A much larger clone differs by one base, so this may be a read error. The chain has TRBV3-1 and TRBJ1-1, with 7 nucleotides matching TRBD1. Germline CDR1 reads LGHDT; CDR2 reads YNNKEL (reference sequence). The CDR3 length is 14 residues. CDR3 sequence reads: CASMSTGIYTEALF. The CDR3 DNA reads as TGTGCCAGCATGTCGACAGGGATATACACTGAAGCTCTCTTT. Together with reference TRBV3-1 and TRBJ1-1, the CDR3 gives the full variable domain: DTAVSQTPKYLVTQMGNDKSIKCEQNLGHDTMYWYKQDSKKFLKIMFSYNNKELIINETVPNRFSPKSPDKAHLNLHINSLELGDSAVYFCASMSTGIYTEALFGQGTRLTVV.

This clone was found many times. V gene TRBV2 combines with J gene TRBJ2-5; D gene unclear. CDR1 SNHLY and CDR2 FYNNEI come from the germline V gene. This CDR3 is built from 12 residues. Deletions cut 4 bases from V and 5 bases from J, with 8 bases between. CDR3 DNA sequence: TGTGCCAGCAGTGGTAGCAGCGAGACCCAGTACTTC. Its protein is CASSGSSETQYF.

The chain has TRBV11-3 and TRBJ2-5; maybe TRBD1 (6 bases). V was cut by 4 bases and J by 8 bases, with 14 bases left in between. The CDR3 loop spans 13 amino acids. Germline V gene lookup returns CDR1 SGHNT and CDR2 YENEEA. CDR3: CASSYRVSDTQYF. The CDR3 nucleotides are TGTGCCAGCAGCTACAGGGTTTCGGATACCCAGTACTTC.

This clone was observed at least ten times. The chain employs TRBV28 and TRBJ1-4, with 8 bases fitting TRBD1. The CDR3 runs to 17 residues. Germline CDR1 is MDHEN and CDR2 is SYDVKM. After removal of 5 bases from V and 0 bases from J, the junction contained 8 bases not matched to a gene. CDR3 DNA sequence: TGTGCCAGCAGTCCCGGGACAGGCTCAACAACTAATGAAAAACTGTTTTTT. Protein sequence: CASSPGTGSTTNEKLFF. The full variable domain, rest sourced from reference TRBV28 and TRBJ1-4, is DVKVTQSSRYLVKRTGEKVFLECVQDMDHENMFWYRQDPGLGLRLIYFSYDVKMKEKGDIPEGYSVSREKKERFSLILESASTNQTSMYLCASSPGTGSTTNEKLFFGSGTQLSVL.